A single sample gave rise to the 13 T cell receptor beta chains below, sequenced in a study of blood T cell repertoires in COVID-19. Libraries were prepared by immunoSEQ multiplex PCR; TCRdb keeps only in-frame clonotypes and omits some of them. Here the sample spans 150,000 to 200,000 clones, around four fifths being singletons. Sequences were obtained from peripheral blood. The receptors derive from a woman in her seventies with COVID-19, enrolled during active disease.

The chain uses TRBV11-2 and TRBJ2-3; 7 nucleotides align to TRBD1. Germline CDR1 is SGHAT and CDR2 is FQNNGV. This CDR3 spans 16 amino acids. Trimming removed 2 bases from V and 4 bases from J; junction bases left unmatched: 9. In DNA, the CDR3 is TGTGCCAGCAGCTTATTATTAACAGGGGTGGCAGATACGCAGTATTTT. It codes for CASSLLLTGVADTQYF.

This chain links TRBV12-3 or TRBV12-4 with TRBJ2-5; D is uncertain. This CDR3 region has 13 residues. V gave up 1 base and J gave up 5 bases, with 8 bases separating them. DNA of the CDR3: TGTGCCAGCAGTTTAGAGTCTGGCGAGACCCAGTACTTC. Translated, it gives CASSLESGETQYF.

CDR3 nucleotide sequence: TGTGCCAGCGCCAGGGGAGAGACCCAGTACTTC. It is translated as CASARGETQYF. This chain uses TRBV6-5 with TRBJ2-5; D is possibly TRBD1 (6 bases). V was shortened by 8 bases and J by 4 bases, with 8 bases between the two germline ends. The germline gives CDR1 MNHEY, CDR2 SVGAGI. This CDR3 comprises 11 residues.

This chain joins TRBV6-1 and TRBJ1-2; D is undetermined. Trimming removed 2 bases at V and 4 bases at J, with 11 bases between. CDR3 length: 14 amino acids. Germline V gives CDR1 MNHNS, CDR2 SASEGT. The CDR3 DNA reads TGTGCCAGCAGTGAAAGTGTGACACCCTATGGCTACACCTTC. It yields the protein CASSESVTPYGYTF.

The rearrangement links TRBV7-6 to TRBJ2-6; D is unclear. The germline gives CDR1 SGHVS, CDR2 FNYEAQ. This CDR3 is 14 amino acids long. V lost 4 bases and J 0 bases, leaving 4 bases between the germline ends. In DNA form, the CDR3 reads TGTGCCAGCAGCTCTAGCTCTGGGGCCAACGTCCTGACTTTC. Translated, it gives CASSSSSGANVLTF.

The V and J genes are TRBV11-2 and TRBJ1-1; D ambiguous. Germline V CDR1 and CDR2: SGHAT, FQNNGV. The CDR3 is 13 amino acids. V lost 1 base and J lost 5, with 8 bases in between. CDR3 loop: CASSLVSETEAFF. The CDR3 DNA is TGTGCCAGCAGCTTAGTCTCAGAAACTGAAGCTTTCTTT.

The chain joins TRBV2 to TRBJ2-7; no reliable D call. V gave up 4 bases and J gave up 4 bases, with 20 bases separating them. The germline V gene has CDR1 SNHLY and CDR2 FYNNEI. The CDR3 contains 16 residues. The CDR3 DNA follows: TGTGCCAGCAGTGGGCAGGCGACCCTCTCTCCGTACGAGCAGTACTTC. Its translation: CASSGQATLSPYEQYF.

V and J are TRBV7-2 and TRBJ1-2; possible D gene TRBD1, 6 bases. Trimming cost V 3 bases and J 7 bases, with 9 bases left between them. CDR1 is SGHTA and CDR2 is FQGNSA in the germline V gene. The CDR3 totals 12 residues. The CDR3 nucleotides are TGTGCCAGCAGCTTGAACAGGGCTGGCTACACCTTC. It codes for CASSLNRAGYTF. Variable domain in full (rest from reference TRBV7-2 and TRBJ1-2): GAGVSQSPSNKVTEKGKDVELRCDPISGHTALYWYRQSLGQGLEFLIYFQGNSAPDKSGLPSDRFSAERTGGSVSTLTIQRTQQEDSAVYLCASSLNRAGYTFGSGTRLTVV.

The chain has TRBV19 and TRBJ1-5; weak D call: TRBD1 (6 bases). The CDR3 totals 15 residues. V lost 1 base, J lost 7 bases, and 14 bases lay in between. Germline CDR1 is LNHDA and CDR2 is SQIVND (reference sequence). The CDR3 loop is CASSIAGGRGQPQHF. CDR3 in DNA: TGTGCCAGTAGTATAGCTGGGGGCCGCGGGCAGCCCCAGCATTTT.

The gene calls are TRBV3-1 (or the pseudogene TRBV3-2) and TRBJ2-7, with D hard to call. V dropped 4 bases and J dropped 4 bases, with 14 bases sitting between them. CDR3 length: 14 amino acids. Germline assignment: CDR1 LGHDT and CDR2 YNNKEL (reference sequence). CDR3 DNA sequence: TGTGCCAGCAGCCGGGCTACCCGGATTTACGAGCAGTACTTC. Translation gives CASSRATRIYEQYF.

CDR3 sequence: CASSPNRGVYGYTF. The CDR3 DNA follows: TGTGCCAGCAGTCCTAACAGGGGGGTCTATGGCTACACCTTC. The rearrangement joins TRBV28 to TRBJ1-2; TRBD1 agrees at 8 bases. CDR3 length equals 14 residues. CDR1 MDHEN and CDR2 SYDVKM come from the germline V gene. Germline trimming cut 5 bases from V and 4 bases from J; bases unmatched to any gene: 6.

The chain links TRBV4-1 to TRBJ1-1, with D maybe TRBD1 (5 bases). Germline V gene lookup returns CDR1 MGHRA and CDR2 YSYEKL. Trimming shortened V by 1 base and J by 4 bases, and 13 bases separated the two germline ends. The CDR3 is 15 residues long. The CDR3 coding sequence is TGCGCCAGCAGCCAAGCGGGGGGTGCAGGCACTGAAGCTTTCTTT. This sequence encodes CASSQAGGAGTEAFF.

J is TRBJ2-1 and V is TRBV7-2; D is uncertain. This CDR3 has 15 amino acids. The V gene's germline CDR1 is SGHTA and CDR2 FQGNSA. Trimming removed 4 bases at V and 0 bases at J, with 10 bases between. The CDR3 region has the DNA TGTGCCAGCAGCTCCCGAGCTGGCTCCTACAATGAGCAGTTCTTC. Protein: CASSSRAGSYNEQFF.